The T cell receptor (beta chain) described here comes from a study of human T cells and chemical hapten exposure. Broader study findings: Donors, who had alopecia, may show an immune response that differs from healthy people's.

The time point: patch test 2, 6 weeks after DPC sensitization. The treatment denotes: therapeutic diphenylcyclopropenone sensitization with weekly scalp DPC. This clonotype has a count of ten or more. What it binds is unknown. CDR1 and CDR2 from the germline V gene are SGHVS and FQNEAQ. Unmatched junction bases numbered 10, after V lost 6 bases and J lost 3 bases. CDR3 length: 17 residues. MiXCR, applied by TCRdb to the RACE reads, yields one record per CDR3 protein. The sample comprises around 360,000 distinct CDR3 sequences, just under 6.5% of which are singletons, and about 6% rests with the top ten.

This rearrangement joins TRBV7-8 to TRBJ2-1; 11 bases agree with TRBD2. This sequence originates from a woman younger than 35 with alopecia areata. Some clones in this sample may be carry-over from other donors' samples. The sample here was whole blood, taken in connection with sensitization to the hapten diphenylcyclopropenone (DPC). The CDR3 here is CASRFLAGGSYYNEQFF. The CDR3 region has the DNA TGTGCCAGCAGATTTCTAGCGGGGGGAAGCTACTACAATGAGCAGTTCTTC.